Sequencing of this T cell receptor (beta chain) was carried out in a study of blood T cell repertoires in COVID-19. As handled by the study authors: By means of reference gene primer amplification, nucleated cell counts were estimated. Assay used: immunoSEQ multiplex PCR; TCRdb lists only in-frame clones, some missing. V and J calls and clone size come straight from that table; D and trimming were deduced from the DNA. Altogether 85,000 to 95,000 clones are present, roughly nine tenths being singletons, with the ten largest covering 4.5% to 6.5%. Germline CDR1 and CDR2: MNHNS and SASEGT. Between the trimmed V and J ends, which lost 3 bases and 5 bases, there was a span of 8 bases. This CDR3 comprises 14 residues. Followed over time, Seattle patients had been enrolled while infection was active.

Sequences were obtained from peripheral blood. This chain connects TRBV6-1 to TRBJ1-6, with a weak D call TRBD1 (5 bases). This sequence was found in a man in his sixties with COVID-19, enrolled during active disease. This CDR3 is CASSDGGDNSPLHF. The CDR3 coding sequence is TGTGCCAGCAGTGACGGGGGTGATAATTCACCCCTCCACTTT.